The 19 T cell receptor beta chains listed next were all sequenced from one sample in a study of T cell responses to AZD1222 COVID-19 vaccine. Clones were read by immunoSEQ multiplex PCR, and TCRdb kept only the in-frame ones, dropping some. This table has 150,000 to 200,000 clones, roughly nine tenths appearing once. The sample consisted of peripheral blood, taken on day 0 of AZD1222 vaccination. These receptors were obtained from an adult in good health.

The DNA of the CDR3 is TGTGCCAGCAGTTGGGGGTTGGCGGACTATGGCTACACCTTC. Translation: CASSWGLADYGYTF. V usage is TRBV6-2 or TRBV6-3 and J usage is TRBJ1-2; TRBD1 is a possible D gene (5 bases). This CDR3 region has 14 residues. Germline lookup yields CDR1 MNHEY and CDR2 SVGEGT. Trimming removed 4 bases from V and 3 bases from J, with 12 bases in between.

V gene TRBV14 combines with J gene TRBJ1-2; D is uncertain. The germline CDR1 and CDR2 sequences are SGHDN and FVKESK. Trimming cost V 4 bases and J 10 bases, with 19 bases left between them. This CDR3 is built from 14 residues. Written as DNA, the CDR3 is TGTGCCAGCAGCCTTACCGAGGGTATCCCGGACTACACCTTC. It is translated as CASSLTEGIPDYTF.

The sample holds one count of this clone. The genes are TRBV5-4 and TRBJ1-4; 9 nucleotides align to TRBD1. V shed 4 bases, J shed 0 bases, and the junction held 4 bases outside the gene matches. The CDR3 is 16 residues long. Looked up from germline, CDR1 is SGHNT and CDR2 is YYREEE (reference sequence). This CDR3 is CASSRGQGSTNEKLFF. DNA of the CDR3: TGTGCCAGCAGCCGGGGACAGGGATCAACTAATGAAAAACTGTTTTTT.

V is TRBV9 and J is TRBJ1-4; perhaps TRBD1 as D (5 bases). Germline V gives CDR1 SGDLS, CDR2 YYNGEE. The CDR3 runs to 19 residues. V lost 4 bases and J 1 base, leaving 23 bases between the germline ends. The DNA for the CDR3 is TGTGCCAGCAGCCGAGCGAAGGGGCGGGTTTCGGGAACTAATGAAAAACTGTTTTTT. This sequence encodes CASSRAKGRVSGTNEKLFF.

The CDR3: CASSLDTSGELFF. CDR3 nucleotides: TGTGCCAGCAGCTTAGATACCAGCGGGGAGCTGTTTTTT. The chain recombines TRBV11-2 with TRBJ2-2; D not certain. There are 13 residues in the CDR3. CDR1 is SGHAT and CDR2 is FQNNGV in the germline V gene. Trimming shortened V by 0 bases and J by 7 bases, and 6 bases separated the two germline ends.

The V call is TRBV9, the J call TRBJ2-7; D is possibly TRBD2 (6 bases). The CDR3 covers 13 residues. The V gene lost 3 bases and the J gene lost 3 bases, with 10 bases spanning the gap. CDR1 and CDR2 (germline): SGDLS, YYNGEE. Here the CDR3 DNA reads TGTGCCAGCAGCGCCGGGGGTAACTACGAGCAGTACTTC. Amino acids: CASSAGGNYEQYF.

The genes are TRBV19 and TRBJ1-5; the D is unclear. V gave up 10 bases and J gave up 2 bases, with 15 bases separating them. CDR1 is LNHDA and CDR2 is SQIVND in the germline V gene (reference sequence). CDR3 length equals 14 residues. Here the CDR3 DNA reads TGTGCCACCAACGAAGGGAGCCGCAATCAGCCCCAGCATTTT. It is translated as CATNEGSRNQPQHF.

This sequence joins TRBV5-6 and TRBJ1-5, with D hard to call. Per germline, CDR1 SGHDT and CDR2 YYEEEE. This CDR3 spans 17 amino acids. V lost 2 bases and J lost 0, with 15 bases in between. CDR3 DNA sequence: TGTGCCAGCAGCTTAAATCGGGGTACCTATAGCAATCAGCCCCAGCATTTT. As protein: CASSLNRGTYSNQPQHF.

About this clone itself: A clone one base away is much larger, so this may be a read error. This chain joins TRBV6-2 or TRBV6-3 and TRBJ2-5, with 7 bases fitting TRBD2. CDR1 and CDR2 from the germline V gene are MNHEY and SVGEGT. The V segment lost 5 bases and the J segment 0 bases; nucleotides outside the gene matches: 3. There are 14 residues in the CDR3. In nucleotides, the CDR3 is TGTGCCAGCAGTCCCCGGGGGGACCAAGAGACCCAGTACTTC. It translates to CASSPRGDQETQYF.

The V gene is TRBV5-5, the J gene TRBJ1-4, with D unclear. The V gene's germline CDR1 is SGHKS and CDR2 YYEKEE (reference sequence). Trimming removed 0 bases at V and 7 bases at J, with 16 bases between. The CDR3 is 16 residues long. In nucleotides, the CDR3 is TGTGCCAGCAGCTTGGCCTTTGGCAGCACGGGTGAAAAACTGTTTTTT. It encodes CASSLAFGSTGEKLFF.

DNA for the CDR3: TGTGCCAGCAGCGCTACTAGCGGGGCCTACAATGAGCAGTTCTTC. Protein product: CASSATSGAYNEQFF. This chain connects TRBV27 to TRBJ2-1, with 10 nucleotides matching TRBD2. The CDR3 loop spans 15 amino acids. The germline V gene encodes CDR1 MNHEY and CDR2 SMNVEV (reference sequence). The V segment lost 6 bases and the J segment 2 bases; nucleotides outside the gene matches: 4.

The chain carries TRBV9 and TRBJ2-5, with D possibly being TRBD2 (6 bases). The V gene lost 4 bases and the J gene lost 5 bases, with 15 bases spanning the gap. Germline values: CDR1 SGDLS, CDR2 YYNGEE. The CDR3 sequence is 14 residues long. The CDR3 sequence is CASSLGTAGETQYF. The CDR3 DNA reads TGTGCCAGCAGCCTCGGGACGGCGGGGGAGACCCAGTACTTC.

The chain is built from TRBV21-1 and TRBJ1-2. TRBV21-1 is a documented pseudogene. The CDR3 is made up of 13 amino acids. The CDR3 loop reads CASSREPLYGYTF. The CDR3 DNA reads TGTGCCAGCAGCCGGGAGCCCCTCTATGGCTACACCTTC.

This rearrangement joins TRBV7-6 to TRBJ2-7, with D tentatively TRBD1 (6 bases). CDR1 is SGHVS, CDR2 FNYEAQ, per germline. The V and J ends lost 4 bases and 0 bases respectively, with 13 bases between them. The CDR3 loop spans 15 amino acids. CDR3 nucleotides: TGTGCCAGCAGCTCGCAAACAGGGATCTCCTACGAGCAGTACTTC. Translating it yields CASSSQTGISYEQYF.

This clone has more than one count but fewer than ten. The chain recombines TRBV6-6 with TRBJ2-7; TRBD1 agrees at 12 bases. The V gene end was trimmed by 5 bases and the J gene end by 2 bases; junction bases not matched to a gene: 10. The CDR3 loop spans 17 amino acids. Germline V gene lookup returns CDR1 MNHNY and CDR2 SVGAGI (reference sequence). In DNA, the CDR3 is TGTGCCAGCAGTCCCGCCGGGACAGGGGGCCAGCCCTACGAGCAGTACTTC. This codes for CASSPAGTGGQPYEQYF.

This clone came up once. J is TRBJ1-1 and V is TRBV9; D unclear. V was pared by 3 bases and J by 7 bases, with 7 bases between. Germline V gene lookup returns CDR1 SGDLS and CDR2 YYNGEE. This CDR3 region has 11 residues. Written as DNA, the CDR3 is TGTGCCAGCAGCGCTCAAGGTGAAGCTTTCTTT. Protein sequence: CASSAQGEAFF. Full variable domain (rest looked up from reference TRBV9 and TRBJ1-1): DSGVTQTPKHLITATGQRVTLRCSPRSGDLSVYWYQQSLDQGLQFLIQYYNGEERAKGNILERFSAQQFPDLHSELNLSSLELGDSALYFCASSAQGEAFFGQGTRLTVV.

The chain links TRBV7-8 to TRBJ2-3; the match to TRBD2 covers 7 bases. Trimming at V came to 3 bases and at J to 3 bases, leaving 6 bases not matched to a gene. The CDR3 is 15 residues long. CDR1 SGHVS and CDR2 FQNEAQ come from the germline V gene. CDR3 nucleotides: TGTGCCAGCAGCTTTTTCAGCGGGATTACAGATACGCAGTATTTT. Protein product: CASSFFSGITDTQYF.

This clone was detected once. V usage is TRBV4-3 and J usage is TRBJ1-2; perhaps TRBD1 as D (6 bases). CDR1 is LGHNA and CDR2 is YSLEER in the germline V gene. This CDR3 region has 15 residues. Trimming left V 1 base short and J 3 bases short, with 12 bases between. The CDR3 protein is CASSQGGGGDYGYTF. CDR3 bases: TGCGCCAGCAGCCAAGGCGGAGGGGGGGACTATGGCTACACCTTC.

In the case of this clone: Different DNA sequences within this sample yield the same CDR3. The V gene is TRBV3-1 (or the pseudogene TRBV3-2), the J gene TRBJ1-2; TRBD1 might be the D (5 bases). The germline gives CDR1 LGHDT, CDR2 YNNKEL (reference sequence). V dropped 4 bases and J dropped 4 bases, with 10 bases sitting between them. CDR3 length equals 13 residues. CDR3 nucleotide sequence: TGTGCCAGCAGCCCGGGACGCCGCTATGGCTACACCTTC. Amino acid sequence: CASSPGRRYGYTF.